This T cell receptor beta chain was obtained from a study of T cell responses to AZD1222 COVID-19 vaccine. General observations from the study: Sampled repertoires all dated from after the peak T cell response. Clonal diversity may have been underestimated, and the donors were mostly white British, with more females than males.

The CDR3 contains 14 residues. Germline CDR1 and CDR2: SNHLY and FYNNEI. V was trimmed by 2 bases and J by 4 bases, leaving 10 bases between them. Details on this clone: What it recognizes is unknown.

Measured with immunoSEQ multiplex PCR; TCRdb has only the in-frame clones, and not every one. Of over 150,000 clones detected, about 90% appear once; the ten largest clones hold approximately 0.49%. Sequencing was performed on peripheral blood, taken on day 0 of AZD1222 vaccination. This rearrangement joins TRBV2 to TRBJ2-3; D remains unclear. The clonotype originates from an adult in good health. The CDR3 DNA is TGTGCCAGCAGTGAACTCGGTGGAGCAGATACGCAGTATTTT. This codes for CASSELGGADTQYF. The whole variable domain, filled in from reference TRBV2 and TRBJ2-3, reads EPEVTQTPSHQVTQMGQEVILRCVPISNHLYFYWYRQILGQKVEFLVSFYNNEISEKSEIFDDQFSVERPDGSNFTLKIRSTKLEDSAMYFCASSELGGADTQYFGPGTRLTVL.